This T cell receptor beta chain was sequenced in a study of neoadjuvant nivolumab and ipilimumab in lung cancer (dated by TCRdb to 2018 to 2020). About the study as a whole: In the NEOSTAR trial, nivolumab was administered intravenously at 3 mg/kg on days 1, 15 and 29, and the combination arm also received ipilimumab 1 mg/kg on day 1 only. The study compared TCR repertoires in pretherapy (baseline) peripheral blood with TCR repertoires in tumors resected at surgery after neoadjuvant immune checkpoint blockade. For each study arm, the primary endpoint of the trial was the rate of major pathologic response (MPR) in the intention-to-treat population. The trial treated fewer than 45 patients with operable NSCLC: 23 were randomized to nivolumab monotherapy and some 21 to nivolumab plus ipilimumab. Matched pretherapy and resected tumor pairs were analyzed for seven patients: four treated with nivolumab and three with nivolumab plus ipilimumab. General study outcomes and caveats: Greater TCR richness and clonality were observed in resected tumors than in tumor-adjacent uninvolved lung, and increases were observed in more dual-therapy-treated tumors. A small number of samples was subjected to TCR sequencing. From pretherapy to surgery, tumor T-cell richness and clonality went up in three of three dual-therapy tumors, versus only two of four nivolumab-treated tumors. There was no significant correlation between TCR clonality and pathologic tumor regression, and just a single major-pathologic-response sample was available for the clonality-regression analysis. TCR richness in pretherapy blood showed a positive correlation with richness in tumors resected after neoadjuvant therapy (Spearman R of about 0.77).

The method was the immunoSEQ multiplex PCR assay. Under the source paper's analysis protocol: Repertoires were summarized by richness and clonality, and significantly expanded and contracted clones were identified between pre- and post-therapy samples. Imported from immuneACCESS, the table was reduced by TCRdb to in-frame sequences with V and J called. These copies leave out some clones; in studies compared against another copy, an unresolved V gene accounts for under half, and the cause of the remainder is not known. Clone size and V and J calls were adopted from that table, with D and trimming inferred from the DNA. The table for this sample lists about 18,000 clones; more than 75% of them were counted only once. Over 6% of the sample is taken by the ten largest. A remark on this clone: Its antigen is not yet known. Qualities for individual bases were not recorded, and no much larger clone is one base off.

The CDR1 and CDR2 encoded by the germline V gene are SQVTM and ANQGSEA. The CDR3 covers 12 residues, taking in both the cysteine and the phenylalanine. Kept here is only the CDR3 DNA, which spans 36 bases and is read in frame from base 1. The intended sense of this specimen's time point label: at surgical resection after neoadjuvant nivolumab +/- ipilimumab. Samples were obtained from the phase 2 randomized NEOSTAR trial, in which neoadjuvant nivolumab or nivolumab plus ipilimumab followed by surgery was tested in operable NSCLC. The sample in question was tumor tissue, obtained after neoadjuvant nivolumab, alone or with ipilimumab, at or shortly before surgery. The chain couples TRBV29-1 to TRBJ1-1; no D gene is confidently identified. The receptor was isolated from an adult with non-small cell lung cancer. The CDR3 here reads CTARYLNTEAFF. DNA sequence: TGCACAGCCAGGTACCTGAACACTGAAGCTTTCTTT.